This TCR beta chain was identified during a study of read filtering for tumor transcriptome and immune sequencing (dated by TCRdb to about 2020). General notes on the study: The cohort was composed of approximately 16 male and 14 female patients, with a mean age of 65.9 years and an age range of about 47 to 80. As a main aim, a read-filtering strategy for immune repertoire data was addressed, with the specific question being whether clonotypes supported by a single read should be removed. Under revised international staging, about 8 patients fell into R-ISS I, some 15 into R-ISS II and about seven into R-ISS III. After DNase treatment, whole-transcriptome libraries were prepared with the TruSeq RNA Access Library Prep Kit. TCR-region mapped reads per sample ranged from about 4.05 to 11 million with IR-seq versus only roughly 85 to 1273 with RNA-seq. Using the same bone marrow samples, the study compared TCR repertoires obtained by targeted immune repertoire sequencing with those obtained by bulk whole-transcriptome sequencing.

Starting from roughly 440 ng RNA, TCR libraries were constructed with the Immunoverse kit using molecular barcoded adaptors that cover the alpha/delta and beta/gamma chains. TCR library preparation was performed with the same RNA that was used for transcriptome sequencing. TCR libraries were sequenced on an Illumina HiSeq 4000 with 2 x 150 cycles. The published analysis was carried out like this. With MiXCR, TCR reads were aligned to human V, D, J and C references and assembled into CDR3 clonotypes, with quality filtering and error correction included. Clonotype counts and gene usage diversity were analyzed with the tcR package in R. Raw mapping reads were checked after the RNA-seq reads had been mapped by STAR aligner version 2.5.3a onto the human GRCh37 genome. IR-seq fastq files were randomly downsampled with Seqtk 1.3 to test the effect of sequencing depth on detected clonotypes. TCRdb reprocessing: public reads trimmed at Q25 with fastp, clones called with MiXCR, in-frame beta chains kept. For every CDR3 protein sequence, its rows merge into one entry that carries the most common genes and DNA. The authors' filters were not applied to this entry. The sample includes fewer than 75,000 distinct CDR3 sequences, with around 20% observed a single time. Of the sample, about 17% is held by the ten largest clones.

Bone marrow was sampled from every patient at the time of active disease. Isolation of bone marrow mononuclear cells was performed by Ficoll-Hypaque density gradient centrifugation. Myeloma plasma cells were removed and CD138-negative cells were obtained by negative selection following labeling with CD138 magnetic microbeads on a MACS separator. Flow cytometry with CD138 antibodies on an Attune NxT was used to check how pure the isolated cells were. TRIzol reagent was used to extract total RNA, and a NanoDrop spectrophotometer was used to quantify the extracted RNA. Paired RNA-seq and IR-seq were performed on each patient's CD138-negative bone marrow sample. This clonotype was recorded at least ten times. What this receptor recognizes is not known. Base-call qualities are not available, and no considerably larger clone is one nucleotide away. V is cut back by 0 bases and J by 5 bases, with 10 bases in the junction unmatched. Taken from the germline V gene, the CDR1 and CDR2 loops are SGHRS and YFSETQ. Inclusive of the bounding cysteine and phenylalanine, the CDR3 is 16 residues long. CDR3 DNA is the only sequence kept; it has 48 bases, read in frame from the first base.

The paper as a whole reports these results and caveats: Single-read clonotypes made up about 81.9% of clonotypes but around 3.8% of total reads in IR-seq, and roughly three quarters of clonotypes and 44.6% of reads in RNA-seq. Rather than purified T cells, the sorted CD138-negative fraction was a mixed bone marrow immune population. Compared with RNA-seq, IR-seq captured clonotypes at much higher depth and more reliably, and a smaller IR-seq throughput was enough to identify most shared clonotypes. Removing single-read clonotypes increased the correlation between IR-seq and RNA-seq shared clonotype proportions.

The source is a donor aged 40 or older with multiple myeloma. Sequencing was carried out using a population of CD138-negative cells sorted from bone marrow. Interpreted using the paper, the cell subset or site label stands for: bone marrow mononuclear cells depleted of CD138+ plasma/myeloma cells by negative magnetic selection. The rearrangement joined TRBV5-1 to TRBJ1-1, with 7 bases aligning to TRBD1. The encoded CDR3 is CASSLAGAGGRTEAFF. The DNA sequence reads TGCGCCAGCAGCTTGGCCGGGGCAGGGGGAAGGACTGAAGCTTTCTTT. The reference TRBV5-1 and TRBJ1-1 proteins fill in what lies around the CDR3, so the full variable domain reads KAGVTQTPRYLIKTRGQQVTLSCSPISGHRSVSWYQQTPGQGLQFLFEYFSETQRNKGNFPGRFSGRQFSNSRSEMNVSTLELGDSALYLCASSLAGAGGRTEAFFGQGTRLTVV.